The 19 T cell receptor beta chains below all came from one sample that was sequenced in a study of blood T cell repertoires in COVID-19. Sequencing was performed with immunoSEQ multiplex PCR; in TCRdb, only in-frame clones are kept and a portion is missing. The sample records hundreds of thousands of clones, nearly 85% being singletons. The sample consisted of peripheral blood. The receptors stem from a human donor in a cohort sampled during active COVID-19.

This clone showed up just a few times. The chain carries TRBV6-2 or TRBV6-3 and TRBJ1-1; D unresolved. The CDR3 spans 12 residues. Deletions cut 4 bases from V and 1 base from J, with 4 bases between. Germline CDR1 MNHEY, CDR2 SVGEGT. CDR3 amino acids: CASSSRNTEAFF. CDR3 nucleotide sequence: TGTGCCAGCAGTTCTAGGAACACTGAAGCTTTCTTT.

This clone was recorded a few times. The CDR3 reads CASSHPRQGPYGYTF. As DNA, the CDR3 is TGTGCCAGCAGCCACCCCCGACAGGGCCCATATGGCTACACCTTC. This chain connects TRBV3-1 (or the pseudogene TRBV3-2) to TRBJ1-2, with 7 bases lining up with TRBD1. Germline V lookup: CDR1 LGHDT, CDR2 YNNKEL (reference sequence). Trimming at V came to 3 bases and at J to 5 bases, leaving 9 bases not matched to a gene. This CDR3 is 15 amino acids long.

The rearrangement uses TRBV6-5 and TRBJ1-5, with D uncertain. Germline V gene lookup returns CDR1 MNHEY and CDR2 SVGAGI. Trimming stripped 4 bases from V and 7 bases from J, with 20 bases between. The length of the CDR3 is 16 residues. Here the CDR3 reads CASSSTHRRRRQPQHF. In DNA form, the CDR3 reads TGTGCCAGCAGTTCAACTCACAGACGGAGGAGACAGCCCCAGCATTTT.

V is TRBV5-1 and J is TRBJ2-3; TRBD1 matches 8 bases. V dropped 5 bases and J dropped 5; count of bases not matched to a gene: 7. This CDR3 is 14 amino acids long. Germline CDR1 and CDR2: SGHRS and YFSETQ. CDR3: CASRTGAYGDTQYF. For the CDR3, the DNA is TGCGCCAGCAGGACAGGGGCGTATGGAGATACGCAGTATTTT.

This clone was picked up a small number of times. CDR3: CASSLDGVPYEQYF. CDR3 DNA sequence: TGTGCCAGCAGCTTAGACGGGGTGCCTTACGAGCAGTACTTC. The rearrangement joins TRBV7-9 to TRBJ2-7; TRBD2 is a possible D gene (5 bases). Looked up from germline, CDR1 is SEHNR and CDR2 is FQNEAQ (reference sequence). The CDR3 totals 14 residues. Trimming removed 1 base at V and 4 bases at J, with 11 bases between.

The gene calls are TRBV7-2 and TRBJ2-3; 8 bases fit TRBD1. Germline CDR1 and CDR2: SGHTA and FQGNSA. V shed 4 bases and J 2 bases; nucleotides not matched to a gene: 5. The CDR3 contains 15 residues. DNA of the CDR3: TGTGCCAGCAGCTCCCGGACAGGGCACACAGATACGCAGTATTTT. Encoded protein: CASSSRTGHTDTQYF.

This sequence joins TRBV27 and TRBJ2-2; tentatively, D is TRBD1 (6 bases). CDR3 length: 15 residues. Trimming stripped 7 bases from V and 3 bases from J, with 15 bases between. Germline V CDR1 and CDR2: MNHEY, SMNVEV (reference sequence). CDR3 coding DNA: TGTGCCAGCACTTCATTAGGGGGTTACACCGGGGAGCTGTTTTTT. This gives the protein CASTSLGGYTGELFF.

The chain combines TRBV7-8 with TRBJ1-4; 7 bases are a match to TRBD1. This CDR3 is 14 amino acids long. Trimming at V came to 5 bases and at J to 7 bases, leaving 7 bases not matched to a gene. Germline-derived CDR1 and CDR2 are SGHVS and FQNEAQ. CDR3 loop: CASSVNRGSEKLFF. CDR3 DNA sequence: TGTGCCAGCAGCGTTAACAGGGGTAGTGAAAAACTGTTTTTT.

The J gene is TRBJ1-2, the V gene TRBV6-5; the D gene is possibly TRBD1 (6 bases). Deletions cut 0 bases from V and 8 bases from J, with 10 bases between. CDR3 length: 13 residues. CDR1 MNHEY and CDR2 SVGAGI come from the germline V gene. The CDR3 loop reads CASSYSQGRGYTF. CDR3 in DNA: TGTGCCAGCAGTTACTCGCAGGGGAGAGGCTACACCTTC.

This sequence joins TRBV7-8 and TRBJ2-2; D is perhaps TRBD2 (6 bases). The V gene's germline CDR1 is SGHVS and CDR2 FQNEAQ. V was pared by 3 bases and J by 0 bases, with 8 bases between. The CDR3 spans 15 residues. CDR3 region: CASSLEGTNTGELFF. Here the CDR3 DNA reads TGTGCCAGCAGCTTGGAGGGGACGAACACCGGGGAGCTGTTTTTT.

CDR3 in amino acids: CATGTRGSGANVLTF. The CDR3 nucleotides read TGTGCCACCGGCACAAGGGGCTCTGGGGCCAACGTCCTGACTTTC. The genes are TRBV28 and TRBJ2-6; D is possibly TRBD1 (5 bases). The CDR3 runs to 15 residues. Trimming left V 10 bases short and J 0 bases short, with 13 bases between. Germline lookup yields CDR1 MDHEN and CDR2 SYDVKM.

CDR3 nucleotides: TGTGCCAGCACACTGTCTGGGACTAGCGTGAGGGGTAATGAGCAGTTCTTC. Residues: CASTLSGTSVRGNEQFF. The chain is built from TRBV21-1 and TRBJ2-1; TRBD2, the table's D call, was not compared with the DNA. TRBV21-1 is a recognized pseudogene. This CDR3 has 17 amino acids.

In this sample, this clone turned up a few times. This chain uses TRBV24-1 with TRBJ2-3; 8 nucleotides align to TRBD2. J was trimmed by 8 bases and V by 5 bases; bases with no gene match: 8. The CDR3 has 14 amino acids. The germline gives CDR1 KGHDR, CDR2 SFDVKD. The CDR3 DNA follows: TGTGCCACCAGTGTCGGGGGGGTAACCGGTACGCAGTATTTT. Amino acid sequence: CATSVGGVTGTQYF.

V gene TRBV21-1 combines with J gene TRBJ1-5. TRBV21-1 is noted as a pseudogene. The CDR3 extends over 14 amino acids. The CDR3 is CASSKRGSNQPQHF. As DNA, the CDR3 is TGTGCCAGCAGCAAACGGGGAAGCAATCAGCCCCAGCATTTT.

V usage is TRBV11-2 and J usage is TRBJ1-2; 9 bases fit TRBD1. V shed 5 bases, J shed 4 bases, and the junction held 8 bases outside the gene matches. Germline V gives CDR1 SGHAT, CDR2 FQNNGV. This CDR3 has 15 amino acids. The CDR3 protein is CASSRYRGQGYGYTF. The CDR3 DNA is TGTGCCAGCAGCCGATACAGGGGGCAAGGCTATGGCTACACCTTC.

The chain carries TRBV18 and TRBJ1-2; tentatively, D is TRBD1 (6 bases). Trimming took 6 bases from V and 0 from J, leaving 23 bases between them. This CDR3 contains 18 residues. From germline, CDR1 is KGHSH and CDR2 LQKENI. CDR3 in amino acids: CASSRGSPGEITNYGYTF. DNA of the CDR3: TGTGCCAGCTCTCGGGGAAGTCCAGGGGAAATTACTAACTATGGCTACACCTTC.

J is TRBJ2-1 and V is TRBV15; tentative D call: TRBD2 (6 bases). The germline gives CDR1 LNHNV, CDR2 YYDKDF (reference sequence). With 0 bases removed from V and 6 bases from J, the gap between germline ends came to 18 bases. The CDR3 is made up of 17 amino acids. The CDR3 coding sequence is TGTGCCACCAGCAGAGATCTTTCAACGGAGGGGATCAATGAGCAGTTCTTC. Translating it yields CATSRDLSTEGINEQFF.

The rearrangement links TRBV7-7 to TRBJ2-1; 15 nucleotides align to TRBD2. Germline loops: CDR1 SSHAT, CDR2 FNYEAQ (reference sequence). CDR3 size: 14 residues. This chain's CDR3 is CAIEPGLAGGEQFF. DNA of the CDR3: TGTGCTATTGAGCCGGGACTAGCGGGAGGTGAGCAGTTCTTC. Together with reference TRBV7-7 and TRBJ2-1, the CDR3 gives the full variable domain: GAGVSQSPRYKVTKRGQDVTLRCDPISSHATLYWYQQALGQGPEFLTYFNYEAQPDKSGLPSDRFSAERPEGSISTLTIQRTEQRDSAMYRCAIEPGLAGGEQFFGPGTRLTVL.

The gene calls are TRBV9 and TRBJ2-1; 8 bases are shared with TRBD2. V lost 0 bases and J lost 6; bases outside the gene matches: 11. The germline V gene has CDR1 SGDLS and CDR2 YYNGEE. The CDR3 is made up of 17 amino acids. This chain's CDR3 is CASSVVPGGRLSNEQFF. CDR3 bases: TGTGCCAGCAGCGTAGTGCCGGGAGGGCGTTTGAGCAATGAGCAGTTCTTC.